The text below deals with one TCR beta chain. This sample is drawn from a study of T cell repertoires in cytomegalovirus infection. At the level of the study: Indicated by public TCR beta signatures were CMV infection and matching HLA type.

Each CDR3 protein is one row after TCRdb ran MiXCR on the reads. The data show about 180,000 distinct CDR3 sequences, about 18% seen once. The CDR3 is 14 amino acids. CDR1 SNHLY and CDR2 FYNNEI come from the germline V gene. V was clipped by 6 bases and J by 2 bases; unmatched bases: 1. The sample consisted of CD8+ T cells from PBMCs. The V gene is TRBV2, the J gene TRBJ2-6; 7 nucleotides match TRBD1. This TCR derives from a human donor in good health (CMV status not recorded). Some clones in this sample may be carry-over from other donors' samples. The CDR3, as DNA: TGTGCCAGCAGGCAGGGGGCTGGGGCCAACGTCCTGACTTTC. Amino acid sequence: CASRQGAGANVLTF. The full variable domain, in which reference TRBV2 and TRBJ2-6 provide the parts outside the CDR3, is EPEVTQTPSHQVTQMGQEVILRCVPISNHLYFYWYRQILGQKVEFLVSFYNNEISEKSEIFDDQFSVERPDGSNFTLKIRSTKLEDSAMYFCASRQGAGANVLTFGAGSRLTVL.